This passage covers 10 T cell receptor beta chains from one sample sequenced in a study of shared clonotypes between healthy human individuals. Method: immunoSEQ multiplex PCR; TCRdb's copy keeps in-frame clones and lacks some. This sample has hundreds of thousands of clones, with around 77% found just once. Specimen: PBMCs. The receptors were gathered from a woman aged 40-49 years in good health. Some clones in this sample may be carry-over from other donors' samples.

The rearrangement joins TRBV2 to TRBJ1-4; D unresolved. CDR3 length equals 14 residues. CDR1 is SNHLY and CDR2 is FYNNEI in the germline V gene. V shed 2 bases and J shed 4 bases, with 8 bases lying between them. The CDR3 region has the DNA TGTGCCAGCAGTGAACGACCCTTTAATGAAAAACTGTTTTTT. It encodes CASSERPFNEKLFF.

The chain couples TRBV7-9 to TRBJ1-2; weak D call: TRBD1 (5 bases). The germline V and J ends were trimmed by 1 base and 8 bases, with 8 bases remaining between them. Germline assignment: CDR1 SEHNR and CDR2 FQNEAQ (reference sequence). The CDR3 contains 12 residues. As DNA, the CDR3 is TGTGCCAGCAGCTTAGAGGGGTGGGGCTACACCTTC. Residues: CASSLEGWGYTF. Together with reference TRBV7-9 and TRBJ1-2, the CDR3 gives the full variable domain: DTGVSQNPRHKITKRGQNVTFRCDPISEHNRLYWYRQTLGQGPEFLTYFQNEAQLEKSRLLSDRFSAERPKGSFSTLEIQRTEQGDSAMYLCASSLEGWGYTFGSGTRLTVV.

This rearrangement joins TRBV7-6 to TRBJ2-7, with D perhaps TRBD2 (5 bases). Per the germline V gene, CDR1 is SGHVS and CDR2 is FNYEAQ. Trimming stripped 2 bases from V and 5 bases from J, with 13 bases between. The CDR3 sequence is 14 residues long. The CDR3 loop reads CASSLRGSDDEQYF. The CDR3 DNA is TGTGCCAGCAGCTTAAGAGGGTCAGATGACGAGCAGTACTTC.

The CDR3 protein is CASSGQGLSDAFF. CDR3 sequence (DNA): TGTGCCAGCAGTGGACAGGGGTTATCGGATGCTTTCTTT. The rearrangement joins TRBV7-2 to TRBJ1-1, with 9 bases matching TRBD1. The CDR3 extends over 13 amino acids. V lost 6 bases to trimming and J lost 11 bases; unmatched junction nucleotides: 10. CDR1 is SGHTA and CDR2 is FQGNSA in the germline V gene.

This clone was found a few times. This chain uses TRBV7-2 with TRBJ2-5; either TRBD1 or TRBD2 may supply D (5 bases each). The CDR3 runs 15 residues. The germline V gene has CDR1 SGHTA and CDR2 FQGNSA. Trimming took 1 base from V and 1 from J, leaving 10 bases between them. The CDR3 protein is CASSLGAGTQETQYF. DNA of the CDR3: TGTGCCAGCAGCTTAGGGGCCGGGACCCAAGAGACCCAGTACTTC.

This clone appeared a single time. The CDR3 loop reads CATDGTGLYEQYF. For the CDR3, the DNA is TGTGCCACAGACGGGACAGGGTTATACGAGCAGTACTTC. The chain has TRBV6-1 and TRBJ2-7, with 9 bases matching TRBD1. With V trimmed by 10 bases and J by 4 bases, 8 bases remained unmatched. CDR3 length equals 13 residues. Germline V gives CDR1 MNHNS, CDR2 SASEGT.

This chain connects TRBV5-4 to TRBJ2-1; TRBD2 aligns across 11 bases. The CDR3 runs 14 residues. V gave up 5 bases and J gave up 5 bases; unmatched junction bases: 3. From germline, CDR1 is SGHNT and CDR2 YYREEE (reference sequence). This CDR3 is CASRGLAVNNEQFF. For the CDR3, the DNA is TGTGCCAGCAGGGGACTAGCGGTTAACAATGAGCAGTTCTTC.

The CDR3 spells CASSQEGPFGGRADTQYF. CDR3 DNA sequence: TGCGCCAGCAGCCAAGAGGGTCCATTCGGTGGGAGGGCAGATACGCAGTATTTT. This chain connects TRBV4-1 to TRBJ2-3, with TRBD2 matching over 7 bases. J lost 4 bases, V lost 0 bases, and 13 bases had no gene match. Germline V CDR1 and CDR2: MGHRA, YSYEKL. The CDR3 has 18 residues.

This clone was seen at least ten times. J is TRBJ1-1 and V is TRBV29-1; 8 nucleotides line up with TRBD1. CDR3 length: 11 amino acids. Germline assignment: CDR1 SQVTM and CDR2 ANQGSEA. V dropped 3 bases and J dropped 10; count of bases not matched to a gene: 4. The CDR3, as DNA: TGCAGCGTTGACTCCGGGACAGGAGCTTTCTTT. Its protein product is CSVDSGTGAFF.

V gene TRBV7-9 combines with J gene TRBJ2-5, with D tentatively TRBD1 or TRBD2 (5 bases each). CDR1 is SEHNR and CDR2 is FQNEAQ in the germline V gene (reference sequence). V gave up 5 bases and J gave up 5 bases, with 18 bases separating them. CDR3 length equals 15 residues. The chain's CDR3 is CASSPGGAGGETQYF. The CDR3 nucleotides read TGTGCCAGCAGCCCCGGTGGGGCGGGTGGGGAGACCCAGTACTTC.